One and the same sample provided the 9 T cell receptor beta chains below, sequenced in a study of T cells in Graves' hyperthyroidism and ophthalmopathy. RNA transcripts provided the source from which TCR beta CDR3 regions were amplified. The HTBI primer set served for first-round RT-PCR of the TCR CDR3. TCRdb fed the multiplex PCR reads into MiXCR, producing one record per CDR3 protein. Of hundreds of thousands of distinct CDR3 sequences in the sample, around 15% are singletons; the top ten hold about 12%. Sequenced: blood. The source of these receptors is a man between 18 and 29 years old with Graves' ophthalmopathy.

V is TRBV4-1 and J is TRBJ2-3, with D possibly being TRBD1 or TRBD2 (6 bases each). CDR1 is MGHRA and CDR2 is YSYEKL in the germline V gene. CDR3 size: 17 residues. Trimming took 1 base from V and 0 from J, leaving 14 bases between them. This CDR3 is CASSQGFGGASTDTQYF. DNA of the CDR3: TGCGCCAGCAGCCAAGGGTTCGGGGGCGCTAGCACAGATACGCAGTATTTT.

The chain combines TRBV15 with TRBJ2-7, with D possibly TRBD1 on 5 matching bases. This CDR3 contains 14 residues. Deletions cut 2 bases from V and 3 bases from J, with 11 bases between. CDR1 LNHNV and CDR2 YYDKDF come from the germline V gene (reference sequence). The CDR3 region has the DNA TGTGCCACCAGCAGACAGGGTCTTGGCTACGAGCAGTACTTC. Amino acids: CATSRQGLGYEQYF.

This clonotype was counted a few times. The chain uses TRBV7-9 and TRBJ1-2, with D maybe TRBD1 (5 bases). CDR3 length equals 12 residues. Germline V CDR1 and CDR2: SEHNR, FQNEAQ (reference sequence). Deletions cut 5 bases from V and 8 bases from J, with 12 bases between. CDR3 in DNA: TGTGCCAGCAGCGAGGGGCCCGCCGGCTACACCTTC. Amino acids: CASSEGPAGYTF.

This clonotype was detected a few times. The J gene is TRBJ2-3, the V gene TRBV3-1; 10 nucleotides line up with TRBD1. The CDR3 spans 16 residues. After removal of 5 bases from V and 3 bases from J, the junction contained 8 bases not matched to a gene. In germline, CDR1 is LGHDT, CDR2 YNNKEL (reference sequence). The CDR3 region has the DNA TGTGCCAGCAGCAGGTGGACAGGGGGGGGAACAGATACGCAGTATTTT. Translating gives CASSRWTGGGTDTQYF.

The chain recombines TRBV29-1 with TRBJ1-4, with 7 bases lining up with TRBD1. The V and J ends lost 6 bases and 8 bases, in that order; junction bases with no gene match: 9. Germline V gene lookup returns CDR1 SQVTM and CDR2 ANQGSEA. The CDR3 runs 13 residues. The CDR3 nucleotides read TGCAGCGTCGTCACAGGGGCAGGGGAAAAACTGTTTTTT. Protein: CSVVTGAGEKLFF.

This clonotype has at least ten counts. V and J are TRBV11-2 and TRBJ2-7; no clear D. The CDR3 loop spans 13 amino acids. Germline values: CDR1 SGHAT, CDR2 FQNNGV. V lost 6 bases, J lost 2 bases, and 11 bases lay in between. The CDR3 DNA reads as TGTGCCAGCAGGGAGCCGGGCCCCTACGAGCAGTACTTC. This translates into CASREPGPYEQYF.

The table lists this clonotype with many counts. The chain carries TRBV20-1 and TRBJ2-1; 12 nucleotides line up with TRBD2. Germline values: CDR1 DFQATT, CDR2 SNEGSKA (reference sequence). The CDR3 loop spans 15 amino acids. V shed 3 bases, J shed 9 bases, and the junction held 9 bases outside the gene matches. The CDR3 spells CSASSLAGGPFEQFF. CDR3 DNA sequence: TGCAGTGCTAGTTCCCTAGCGGGGGGGCCTTTTGAGCAGTTCTTC.

The table lists this clonotype with many counts. The chain links TRBV29-1 to TRBJ2-7; D not certain. Germline V gene sequence: CDR1 SQVTM, CDR2 ANQGSEA. Trimming took off 5 bases at V and 0 bases at J, with 20 bases between the two ends. This CDR3 has 16 amino acids. The CDR3 nucleotides read TGCAGCGTTAGTTTGTCGGTTGCGAGGAGCTCCTACGAGCAGTACTTC. Amino acids: CSVSLSVARSSYEQYF.

This clonotype came up many times. The CDR3 DNA follows: TGTGCCAGCAGTGAGATAGCGGAGAGCTACGAGCAGTACTTC. It translates to CASSEIAESYEQYF. V and J are TRBV6-1 and TRBJ2-7, with TRBD2 as a possible D gene (6 bases). Germline CDR1 MNHNS, CDR2 SASEGT. CDR3 length: 14 amino acids. V was cut by 3 bases and J by 3 bases, with 12 bases left in between.